This is a list of T cell receptor beta chains from one sample in a study of T cell responses to AZD1222 COVID-19 vaccine. Some clones are missing from TCRdb's copy, which holds only in-frame ones; the method was immunoSEQ multiplex PCR. The data show around 130,000 clones, with 90% to 95% seen just once and roughly 3.9% held by the top ten. The sequencing used peripheral blood, collected 28 days after the second AZD1222 dose. The receptors shown here come from an adult who received the AZD1222 COVID-19 vaccine. Both conserved end residues are part of each CDR3. A D gene is named only where the DNA matches it firmly.

D,J,V,DNA,CDR3
.,TRBJ1-2,TRBV28,TGTGCCAGCTGTTTGGGGGCCTCGGGGGGCTACACCTTC,CASCLGASGGYTF
TRBD2,TRBJ2-3,TRBV5-1,TGCGCCAGCAGCTTGGGGACTAGCGGGAGTACAGATACGCAGTATTTT,CASSLGTSGSTDTQYF
TRBD2,TRBJ2-5,TRBV3-1/TRBV3-2,TGTGCCAGCAGCCAACCTGGGGCGGGAGGGCCGTTGAAGGAGACCCAGTACTTC,CASSQPGAGGPLKETQYF
TRBD2,TRBJ2-2,TRBV11-2,TGTGCCAGCAGCTTTGGTCGGGGGGTCGGGGAGCTGTTTTTT,CASSFGRGVGELFF
TRBD2,TRBJ2-7,TRBV4-2,TGTGCCAGCAGCCAAGGGACTAGTTCGAGCGAGCAGTACTTC,CASSQGTSSSEQYF
TRBD2,TRBJ2-5,TRBV4-2,TGTGCCAGCAGACCTTCCGGGACTAGCGGTCAAGAGACCCAGTACTTC,CASRPSGTSGQETQYF
TRBD1,TRBJ2-7,TRBV27,TGTGCCAGCAGATCGGGACAGGGGTACGAGCAGTACTTC,CASRSGQGYEQYF
.,TRBJ1-2,TRBV27,TGTGCCAGCAGCGGGGGCTATGGCTACACCTTC,CASSGGYGYTF
.,TRBJ1-1,TRBV11-1,TGTGCCAGCAGCTTTCTATATGGTGGAACTGAAGCTTTCTTT,CASSFLYGGTEAFF
TRBD1,TRBJ1-1,TRBV5-4,TGTGCCAGCAGCAGCCGGGACAGGGAGAATGAAGCTTTCTTT,CASSSRDRENEAFF
.,TRBJ2-7,TRBV25-1,TGTGCCAGCAGTGCCGCCGTTGGAGGGGGCTACGAGCAGTACTTC,CASSAAVGGGYEQYF
TRBD1,TRBJ1-4,TRBV3-1/TRBV3-2,TGTGCCAGCAGCCCTCTCGGGACAGCCTTTGAAAAACTGTTTTTT,CASSPLGTAFEKLFF
.,TRBJ1-1,TRBV6-5,TGTGCCAGCAGAAAACAGGTCTACACTGAAGCTTTCTTT,CASRKQVYTEAFF
.,TRBJ1-1,TRBV7-9,TGTGCCAGCAGCTTATCGGGGCTTAACACTGAAGCTTTCTTT,CASSLSGLNTEAFF
.,TRBJ2-2,TRBV3-1/TRBV3-2,TGTGCCAGCAGCCAAGTTCGCGGGAACGGGGAGCTGTTTTTT,CASSQVRGNGELFF
.,TRBJ2-7,TRBV5-5,TGTGCCAGCAGCCGGCCCGGGGCAGCTGGCTACGAGCAGTACTTC,CASSRPGAAGYEQYF
.,TRBJ2-3,TRBV25-1,TGTGCCAGCAGTGGAGACAGGTTCACAGATACGCAGTATTTT,CASSGDRFTDTQYF
.,TRBJ2-3,TRBV28,TGTGCCAGCAGTCCAGGGACCATAACTAATACGCAGTATTTT,CASSPGTITNTQYF
.,TRBJ2-1,TRBV7-3,TGTGCCAGCAGCTTAACTGGAGGGATCCATGAGCAGTTCTTC,CASSLTGGIHEQFF
.,TRBJ2-6,TRBV5-1,TGCGCCAGCAGCTTGGAGGGGTCTGGGGCCAACGTCCTGACTTTC,CASSLEGSGANVLTF
TRBD1,TRBJ1-4,TRBV7-8,TGTGCCAGTTCTACCGGGACAGCTAATGAAAAACTGTTTTTT,CASSTGTANEKLFF
TRBD2,TRBJ2-4,TRBV28,TGTGCCAGCAGTTCGCCCGGGACTAGGAACATTCAGTACTTC,CASSSPGTRNIQYF
TRBD2,TRBJ2-3,TRBV5-5,TGTGCCAGCTCTAGCGGGTCGACAGATACGCAGTATTTT,CASSSGSTDTQYF
TRBD2,TRBJ2-7,TRBV27,TGTGCCAGCAGTTCATTAGCGGGGGGAAACTACGAGCAGTACTTC,CASSSLAGGNYEQYF
.,TRBJ2-5,TRBV7-9,TGTGCCAGCAGCTTAGGGGTACGGGGGACCCAAGAGACCCAGTACTTC,CASSLGVRGTQETQYF